This TCR beta chain comes out of a study of neurological immune-mediated disorders. Background on the study: Relapsing-remitting disease was seen in about 90% of the roughly 34 multiple sclerosis patients, and secondary progressive disease was seen in 3.

Findings of the study overall: Levels of TCR clonal expansion peaked in HTLV-1-associated myelopathy and reached their lowest in multiple sclerosis, under those of healthy controls. Repertoires from 18 of 34 multiple sclerosis patients grouped phylogenetically into a related-CDR3 cluster, suggesting a possible signature.

This clonotype was seen many times. The target antigen is unknown. Sorted libraries drew on some 1 million CD4+ or CD8+ T cells. Germline V gives CDR1 DFQATT, CDR2 SNEGSKA (reference sequence). There are 15 residues in the CDR3. V was pared by 0 bases and J by 2 bases, with 2 bases of the junction left unmatched. MiXCR, applied by TCRdb to the 5' RACE reads, yields one record per CDR3 protein. In the table there are about 50,000 distinct CDR3 sequences, approximately 5.8% of which are singletons. The TCR sequence derives from a woman between 18 and 30 years old with multiple sclerosis. The chain is built from TRBV20-1 and TRBJ1-2, with 11 bases lining up with TRBD1. The sample was CD4+ T cells from blood. CDR3 residues: CSARDRTGGNYGYTF. In DNA, the CDR3 is TGCAGTGCTAGAGATCGGACAGGGGGCAACTATGGCTACACCTTC.